These T cell receptor beta chains were read from a single sample in a study of control samples from healthy donors and cancer patients. Clones were read by immunoSEQ multiplex PCR, and TCRdb kept only the in-frame ones, dropping some. Its clone listing holds 150,000 to 200,000 clones. Source material: blood. The receptors originated from a woman in her 30s in good health. Each CDR3 is given with its conserved first and last residue. Each record gives: J gene, V gene, D gene, CDR3 DNA, CDR3 protein. D genes are given only for firm matches.

>TRBJ1-5|TRBV6-5|.
TGTGCCAGCAGCCTGTCGTGGGGGTACAATCAGCCCCAGCATTTT
CASSLSWGYNQPQHF
>TRBJ2-5|TRBV2|TRBD1
TGTGCCAGCAGTCTATCGCGGGACAGGGGGCAAGAGACCCAGTACTTC
CASSLSRDRGQETQYF
>TRBJ1-5|TRBV5-6|.
TGTGCCAGCAGCCGCAGGGGCCAGCCCCAGCATTTT
CASSRRGQPQHF
>TRBJ2-3|TRBV28|.
TGTGCCAGCAGTTATCGACAGGTAACCGCAGATACGCAGTATTTT
CASSYRQVTADTQYF
>TRBJ1-1|TRBV6-5|.
TGTGCCAGCAGATCCCCAGGGTCATACACTGAAGCTTTCTTT
CASRSPGSYTEAFF
>TRBJ1-5|TRBV19|TRBD1
TGTGCCAGTAGTCTCTCGACAGGGGGTTACAATCAGCCCCAGCATTTT
CASSLSTGGYNQPQHF
>TRBJ1-1|TRBV28|TRBD1
TGTGCCAGCAGTTTAGGGTACCGACAGGGGGCTTTCTTT
CASSLGYRQGAFF
>TRBJ1-5|TRBV6-6|.
TGTGCCAGCACTGGAAGTGATCAGCCCCAGCATTTT
CASTGSDQPQHF
>TRBJ1-4|TRBV5-5|.
TGTGCCAGCAGCTTATTATTATCCCCTTATTCAGGACGTGATGAAAAACTGTTTTTT
CASSLLLSPYSGRDEKLFF
>TRBJ2-1|TRBV7-2|TRBD2
TGTGCCAGCGGGCGGGGGGGCGCCTACAATGAGCAGTTCTTC
CASGRGGAYNEQFF
>TRBJ2-5|TRBV6-6|.
TGTGCCAGCAGAGCCGAGGGGACCCAGTACTTC
CASRAEGTQYF
>TRBJ1-1|TRBV7-9|.
TGTGCCAGCAGCGCCCCCGGGAACACTGAAGCTTTCTTT
CASSAPGNTEAFF
>TRBJ1-1|TRBV27|.
TGTGCCAGCAGTTGGTCTCCAGGGATGAACACTGAAGCTTTCTTT
CASSWSPGMNTEAFF
>TRBJ2-4|TRBV4-3|.
TGCGCCAATCCGAGCTCTGGGGTCCACAGATACAAAAACATTCAGTACTTC
CANPSSGVHRYKNIQYF
>TRBJ1-5|TRBV5-1|.
TGCGCCAGCAGCTTCGGGTGGGGTTCAGATCAGCCCCAGCATTTT
CASSFGWGSDQPQHF
>TRBJ1-3|TRBV18|.
TGTGCCAGCTCACCCAGGCCTAGCTCTGGAAACACCATATATTTT
CASSPRPSSGNTIYF
>TRBJ2-7|TRBV6-5|TRBD2
TGTGCCAGCAGACCCGCTAGCGGGGGGGCCTACGAGCAGTACTTC
CASRPASGGAYEQYF
>TRBJ2-7|TRBV6-5|TRBD2
TGTGCCAGCAGTCTTCGGCTAGCGGGGTTCTACGAGCAGTACTTC
CASSLRLAGFYEQYF
>TRBJ2-5|TRBV29-1|.
TGCAGCGTTGGGTACCGAAAAGAGACCCAGTACTTC
CSVGYRKETQYF
>TRBJ1-5|TRBV2|.
TGTGCCAGCAGGCAAGGGCGCAATCAGCCCCAGCATTTT
CASRQGRNQPQHF
>TRBJ1-4|TRBV5-5|TRBD1
TGTGCCAGCAGCCACCTTCCAGGGGGCGGGGGAGGTGAAAAACTGTTTTTT
CASSHLPGGGGGEKLFF
>TRBJ1-4|TRBV5-1|TRBD1
TGCGCCAGCAGTTCGGGGACAGGGAATGAAAAACTGTTTTTT
CASSSGTGNEKLFF
>TRBJ1-5|TRBV19|.
TGTGCCAGTAGTATCCCACAGTACAATCAGCCCCAGCATTTT
CASSIPQYNQPQHF
>TRBJ1-5|TRBV9|.
TGTGCCAGCAGCGCAGGGTTGGAAAGGAATCAGCCCCAGCATTTT
CASSAGLERNQPQHF
>TRBJ1-1|TRBV20-1|.
TGCAGTGCTATCAGACAGGCTGAAGCTTTCTTT
CSAIRQAEAFF
>TRBJ2-1|TRBV7-2|TRBD2
TGTGCCAGCAGCTTAGCCCTAGCGGGGGGGCGGAATGAGCAGTTCTTC
CASSLALAGGRNEQFF
>TRBJ1-1|TRBV7-9|TRBD1
TGTGCCAGCAGCTCCTGGGACAGGGGACTAAACACTGAAGCTTTCTTT
CASSSWDRGLNTEAFF
>TRBJ1-3|TRBV4-1|.
TGCGCCAGCAGCCAAGCCATCCCTCAGGGGAGCGGAAACACCATATATTTT
CASSQAIPQGSGNTIYF
>TRBJ2-7|TRBV6-1|.
TGTGCCAGCAGTGAAGCGCGAAGTAGGGCGCAGTACTTC
CASSEARSRAQYF
>TRBJ1-4|TRBV18|TRBD1
TGTGCCAGCTCACCTGACAGGGCGGGTAATGAAAAACTGTTTTTT
CASSPDRAGNEKLFF
>TRBJ1-1|TRBV11-2|TRBD1
TGTGCCAGCAGCGCCCGGCCGGACAGGGTGGAAACTGAAGCTTTCTTT
CASSARPDRVETEAFF
>TRBJ2-5|TRBV21-1|.
TGTGCCAGCAGCAAGTACAATATCCAAGAGACCCAGTACTTC
CASSKYNIQETQYF
>TRBJ2-3|TRBV18|.
TGTGCCAGCTCACCACGGGGCACAGATACGCAGTATTTT
CASSPRGTDTQYF
>TRBJ1-5|TRBV5-1|.
TGCGCCAGCAGCTTGGGCCACCCCAATCAGCCCCAGCATTTT
CASSLGHPNQPQHF
>TRBJ1-6|TRBV7-9|.
TGTGCCAGCAGCACAGACAGAGATAATTCACCCCTCCACTTT
CASSTDRDNSPLHF
>TRBJ2-6|TRBV4-3|.
TGCGCCAGCAGCCAAGATGGGGGGCCCCTCTCGGCCAACGTCCTGACTTTC
CASSQDGGPLSANVLTF
>TRBJ2-3|TRBV5-8|.
TGTGCCAGCAGCTTAGGAGTCTCAAGTCATACGCAGTATTTT
CASSLGVSSHTQYF
>TRBJ1-5|TRBV27|TRBD1
TGTGCCAGCAGCCTGACAGGGGGCAATCAGCCCCAGCATTTT
CASSLTGGNQPQHF
>TRBJ2-5|TRBV12-3/TRBV12-4|TRBD2
TGTGCCAGCAGCCGGGGGGTCCAAGAGACCCAGTACTTC
CASSRGVQETQYF
>TRBJ1-1|TRBV5-8|.
TGTGCCAGCAGCTTGCAGTCGGTTCAGGGGAACACTGAAGCTTTCTTT
CASSLQSVQGNTEAFF
>TRBJ1-2|TRBV9|TRBD1
TGTGCCAGCAGCGTTGGGGACAGGGGATTTAACTATGGCTACACCTTC
CASSVGDRGFNYGYTF
>TRBJ2-5|TRBV5-1|TRBD2
TGCGCCAGCAGCCGTAGATTTGCGTCCGGGACTAGCGGGACCCAAGAGACCCAGTACTTC
CASSRRFASGTSGTQETQYF
>TRBJ2-7|TRBV5-5|TRBD1
TGTGCCAGCAGCTTGGTGGGACAGTTTTCCTACGAGCAGTACTTC
CASSLVGQFSYEQYF
>TRBJ1-6|TRBV6-4|TRBD1
TGTGCCAGCAAGCCGGACAGGTTCTATAATTCACCCCTCCACTTT
CASKPDRFYNSPLHF
>TRBJ2-7|TRBV7-2|.
TGTGCCAGCAGCTTAACGGGGGTCCCCTACGAGCAGTACTTC
CASSLTGVPYEQYF
>TRBJ2-7|TRBV24-1|.
TGTGCCACCAGTAGCCAGACCTACGAGCAGTACTTC
CATSSQTYEQYF